These 29 T cell receptor beta chains were all obtained from the same sample, sequenced in a study of blood T cell repertoires in COVID-19. Profiled with immunoSEQ multiplex PCR; TCRdb holds only in-frame clones, not every one. The sample carries 110,000 or so clones, roughly 90% recorded once. Sequenced: peripheral blood. The receptors were gathered from a man between 65 and 85 years old who had recovered from COVID-19.

The chain joins TRBV5-1 to TRBJ1-4, with D perhaps TRBD1 (5 bases). The germline CDR1 and CDR2 sequences are SGHRS and YFSETQ. This CDR3 is built from 13 residues. Trimming took 1 base from V and 8 from J, leaving 9 bases between them. The DNA for the CDR3 is TGCGCCAGCAGCTTGCAGGGCGACGAAAAACTGTTTTTT. Encoded protein: CASSLQGDEKLFF.

This rearrangement joins TRBV19 to TRBJ1-2; D remains unclear. Trimming cost V 8 bases and J 4 bases, with 11 bases left between them. Germline V lookup: CDR1 LNHDA, CDR2 SQIVND (reference sequence). The CDR3 covers 12 residues. CDR3 protein: CASWRSSYGYTF. CDR3 coding DNA: TGTGCCAGTTGGAGGAGTAGCTATGGCTACACCTTC.

The CDR3, as DNA: TGTGCCAGCAGTTACTCCCAGGCGCAAGAGACCCAGTACTTC. It codes for CASSYSQAQETQYF. The rearrangement joins TRBV6-5 to TRBJ2-5; no firm D call. The CDR3 covers 14 residues. V was trimmed by 0 bases and J by 2 bases, leaving 7 bases between them. Germline CDR1 MNHEY, CDR2 SVGAGI.

J is TRBJ1-5 and V is TRBV11-2; TRBD1 matches at 8 bases. Trimming at V came to 2 bases and at J to 4 bases, leaving 1 base not matched to a gene. The CDR3 contains 14 residues. CDR1 SGHAT and CDR2 FQNNGV come from the germline V gene. As DNA, the CDR3 is TGTGCCAGCAGCTTACAGGGGGCGAATCAGCCCCAGCATTTT. Its translation is CASSLQGANQPQHF. The entire variable domain, with the rest obtained from reference TRBV11-2 and TRBJ1-5, is as follows: EAGVAQSPRYKIIEKRQSVAFWCNPISGHATLYWYQQILGQGPKLLIQFQNNGVVDDSQLPKDRFSAERLKGVDSTLKIQPAKLEDSAVYLCASSLQGANQPQHFGDGTRLSIL.

This clone was seen a few times. The chain joins TRBV5-1 to TRBJ2-5; D may be TRBD1 (6 bases). The germline CDR1 and CDR2 sequences are SGHRS and YFSETQ. The CDR3 loop spans 17 amino acids. The V and J ends lost 0 bases and 8 bases respectively, with 23 bases between them. The CDR3: CASSLGQAPLLGDTQYF. CDR3 in DNA: TGCGCCAGCAGCTTGGGACAGGCTCCCCTGCTGGGCGATACCCAGTACTTC.

The rearrangement joins TRBV11-2 to TRBJ2-7; D ambiguous. Trimming removed 0 bases at V and 2 bases at J, with 11 bases between. This CDR3 has 15 residues. Germline lookup yields CDR1 SGHAT and CDR2 FQNNGV. The CDR3 DNA sequence: TGTGCCAGCAGCTTAGATTATAGAGGCCCCTACGAGCAGTACTTC. This encodes CASSLDYRGPYEQYF.

V is TRBV6-1 and J is TRBJ1-6; D not resolved. V was trimmed by 2 bases and J by 7 bases, leaving 12 bases between them. Germline CDR1 and CDR2: MNHNS and SASEGT. CDR3 length equals 15 residues. CDR3 sequence reads: CASSENPRGNSPLHF. The CDR3 DNA follows: TGTGCCAGCAGTGAAAACCCGCGCGGGAATTCACCCCTCCACTTT.

The V and J genes are TRBV7-2 and TRBJ1-1; tentative D call: TRBD1 (5 bases). Germline CDR1 is SGHTA and CDR2 is FQGNSA. Trimming took 6 bases from V and 1 from J, leaving 9 bases between them. CDR3 length: 13 residues. This CDR3 reads CASRKTENTEAFF. CDR3 coding DNA: TGTGCCAGCAGAAAGACAGAGAACACTGAAGCTTTCTTT. Looking up the rest from reference TRBV7-2 and TRBJ1-1 gives the full variable domain: GAGVSQSPSNKVTEKGKDVELRCDPISGHTALYWYRQSLGQGLEFLIYFQGNSAPDKSGLPSDRFSAERTGGSVSTLTIQRTQQEDSAVYLCASRKTENTEAFFGQGTRLTVV.

This clone was counted once. The gene calls are TRBV11-2 and TRBJ1-1; D not certain. Trimming removed 4 bases from V and 5 bases from J, with 17 bases in between. Germline lookup yields CDR1 SGHAT and CDR2 FQNNGV. This CDR3 region has 15 residues. CDR3 loop: CASSSQAGGGTEAFF. In DNA, the CDR3 is TGTGCCAGCAGCTCCCAGGCAGGAGGTGGTACTGAAGCTTTCTTT.

The rearrangement uses TRBV28 and TRBJ2-1, with 7 bases aligning to TRBD1. CDR1 and CDR2 from the germline V gene are MDHEN and SYDVKM. With 4 bases clipped from V and 5 bases from J, the junction kept 8 bases outside the gene matches. The CDR3 contains 15 residues. CDR3 DNA sequence: TGTGCCAGCAGTTCCAGACAGGGTAGGGACAATGAGCAGTTCTTC. Amino acids: CASSSRQGRDNEQFF.

This clone was counted once. The chain recombines TRBV3-1 (or the pseudogene TRBV3-2) with TRBJ1-2, with a tentative D call TRBD1 (5 bases). V lost 4 bases and J lost 8, with 14 bases in between. Per the germline V gene, CDR1 is LGHDT and CDR2 is YNNKEL (reference sequence). The CDR3 has 13 residues. CDR3 nucleotides: TGTGCCAGCAGCCGGAAAGGGGCAGAAGGCTACACCTTC. The encoded protein is CASSRKGAEGYTF.

The chain uses TRBV20-1 and TRBJ2-7; tentative D call: TRBD1 (5 bases). CDR3 size: 11 residues. Germline-derived CDR1 and CDR2 are DFQATT and SNEGSKA (reference sequence). The V gene lost 3 bases and the J gene lost 8 bases, with 11 bases spanning the gap. The CDR3 sequence is CSASLGLQQYF. As DNA, the CDR3 is TGCAGTGCTAGTTTGGGGCTTCAGCAGTACTTC.

The chain combines TRBV19 with TRBJ2-1; 7 positions agree with TRBD2. Germline CDR1 is LNHDA and CDR2 is SQIVND (reference sequence). CDR3 length equals 18 residues. With 0 bases clipped from V and 0 bases from J, the junction kept 8 bases outside the gene matches. CDR3 sequence reads: CASSIDPPGGSSYNEQFF. CDR3 in DNA: TGTGCCAGTAGTATAGATCCTCCGGGGGGTAGCTCCTACAATGAGCAGTTCTTC.

V and J are TRBV19 and TRBJ2-5; 7 nucleotides match TRBD1. This CDR3 has 16 residues. The V gene end was trimmed by 1 base and the J gene end by 5 bases; junction bases not matched to a gene: 10. Germline CDR1 LNHDA, CDR2 SQIVND (reference sequence). CDR3 nucleotides: TGTGCCAGTAGTATAGCCGGGACAGTGGGATCGGAGACCCAGTACTTC. This encodes CASSIAGTVGSETQYF.

The CDR3 region has the DNA TGTGCCCCTATCGACAGGGGCGGGACTGAAGCTTTCTTT. This sequence encodes CAPIDRGGTEAFF. The chain joins TRBV12-5 to TRBJ1-1, with 8 bases that match TRBD1. The CDR3 consists of 13 residues. The germline CDR1 and CDR2 sequences are LGHNT and FRNRAP.

This clone was counted once. The chain carries TRBV24-1 and TRBJ2-1, with TRBD2 matching over 8 bases. Germline CDR1 reads KGHDR; CDR2 reads SFDVKD. The V and J ends lost 4 bases and 6 bases, in that order; junction bases with no gene match: 10. The CDR3 is made up of 16 amino acids. Here the CDR3 DNA reads TGTGCCACCAGTGAGGCCGGGACTAGGGAAGGCAATGAGCAGTTCTTC. It encodes CATSEAGTREGNEQFF.

The rearrangement uses TRBV4-2 and TRBJ1-6, with unresolved D. CDR1 is LGHNA, CDR2 YNFKEQ, per germline. With 8 bases removed from V and 8 bases from J, the gap between germline ends came to 10 bases. The CDR3 totals 12 residues. As DNA, the CDR3 is TGTGCCAGCGCCCTTACGGATTCACCCCTCCACTTT. Its translation is CASALTDSPLHF.

CDR3 sequence: CASSNRQGVYGYTF. In DNA, the CDR3 is TGTGCCAGCAGCAACCGACAGGGGGTCTATGGCTACACCTTC. The rearrangement uses TRBV2 and TRBJ1-2; TRBD1 matches at 9 bases. This CDR3 region has 14 residues. V gave up 6 bases and J gave up 4 bases; unmatched junction bases: 6. CDR1 and CDR2 (germline): SNHLY, FYNNEI. The complete variable domain, with remaining parts taken from reference TRBV2 and TRBJ1-2, reads EPEVTQTPSHQVTQMGQEVILRCVPISNHLYFYWYRQILGQKVEFLVSFYNNEISEKSEIFDDQFSVERPDGSNFTLKIRSTKLEDSAMYFCASSNRQGVYGYTFGSGTRLTVV.

The chain links TRBV7-3 to TRBJ2-1; D is undetermined. V shed 2 bases and J shed 7 bases, with 12 bases lying between them. Germline lookup yields CDR1 SGHTA and CDR2 FQGTGA. The CDR3 is 14 amino acids. CDR3 residues: CASSLFGGPNEQFF. The CDR3 DNA sequence: TGTGCCAGCAGCTTATTTGGCGGCCCTAATGAGCAGTTCTTC.

The rearrangement joins TRBV9 to TRBJ1-1; 9 bases are shared with TRBD1. The germline gives CDR1 SGDLS, CDR2 YYNGEE. The CDR3 extends over 15 amino acids. The V and J ends lost 3 bases and 3 bases, in that order; junction bases with no gene match: 6. The CDR3 DNA is TGTGCCAGCAGCGACAGGGGGCCGGGTGACACTGAAGCTTTCTTT. It yields the protein CASSDRGPGDTEAFF. Variable domain in full (rest from reference TRBV9 and TRBJ1-1): DSGVTQTPKHLITATGQRVTLRCSPRSGDLSVYWYQQSLDQGLQFLIQYYNGEERAKGNILERFSAQQFPDLHSELNLSSLELGDSALYFCASSDRGPGDTEAFFGQGTRLTVV.

This clone was seen only once. The genes are TRBV7-2 and TRBJ2-2; weak D call: TRBD2 (5 bases). This CDR3 spans 16 amino acids. Germline loops: CDR1 SGHTA, CDR2 FQGNSA. V was clipped by 5 bases and J by 0 bases, with 13 bases between them. CDR3 in DNA: TGTGCCAGCAGCCCCCTCAAGCGGACGAACACCGGGGAGCTGTTTTTT. Translating gives CASSPLKRTNTGELFF.

The chain carries TRBV5-1 and TRBJ1-3, with D perhaps matching TRBD1 (6 bases). Germline CDR1 reads SGHRS; CDR2 reads YFSETQ. This CDR3 has 16 residues. V dropped 3 bases and J dropped 0 bases, with 13 bases sitting between them. The CDR3 DNA follows: TGCGCCAGCAGCTCGACAGGCATTTCCTCTGGAAACACCATATATTTT. Translated, it gives CASSSTGISSGNTIYF.

The CDR3 region is CASRDRGMNTEAFF. CDR3 sequence (DNA): TGTGCCAGCAGGGACAGGGGAATGAACACTGAAGCTTTCTTT. This chain connects TRBV2 to TRBJ1-1, with 9 bases lining up with TRBD1. Per the germline V gene, CDR1 is SNHLY and CDR2 is FYNNEI. V shed 6 bases, J shed 0 bases, and the junction held 2 bases outside the gene matches. The CDR3 is made up of 14 amino acids.

The rearrangement links TRBV5-1 to TRBJ2-2, with 7 positions matching TRBD1. The CDR3 length is 15 residues. CDR1 and CDR2 (germline): SGHRS, YFSETQ. Losses at the gene ends were 3 bases for V and 3 bases for J; bases not matched to a gene: 5. The CDR3 DNA reads TGCGCCAGCAGCTCGTACAGGGGAGACACCGGGGAGCTGTTTTTT. Translation: CASSSYRGDTGELFF.

The chain has TRBV20-1 and TRBJ2-5, with D unresolved. Germline-derived CDR1 and CDR2 are DFQATT and SNEGSKA (reference sequence). V shed 3 bases and J shed 4 bases, with 9 bases lying between them. This CDR3 comprises 12 residues. The CDR3 DNA sequence: TGCAGTGCTAGTGACGGGTTAGAGACCCAGTACTTC. This gives the protein CSASDGLETQYF.

V gene TRBV5-4 combines with J gene TRBJ1-3; D is unclear. The CDR3 runs 14 residues. V lost 0 bases, J lost 2 bases, and 6 bases lay in between. Germline loops: CDR1 SGHNT, CDR2 YYREEE (reference sequence). The CDR3 DNA sequence: TGTGCCAGCAGCTTGGATTTTACTGGAAACACCATATATTTT. As protein: CASSLDFTGNTIYF.

The rearrangement links TRBV7-2 to TRBJ1-1; D uncertain. Germline V lookup: CDR1 SGHTA, CDR2 FQGNSA. The CDR3 sequence is 14 residues long. Deletions cut 1 base from V and 4 bases from J, with 10 bases between. CDR3 in DNA: TGTGCCAGCAGCTTAGTGTGGGAGGGCACTGAAGCTTTCTTT. Protein sequence: CASSLVWEGTEAFF.

The V call is TRBV18, the J call TRBJ2-1, with 14 bases lining up with TRBD2. The CDR3 is made up of 16 amino acids. Germline V gives CDR1 KGHSH, CDR2 LQKENI. V trimming: 6 bases; J trimming: 6 bases; junction bases outside the gene matches: 7. DNA for the CDR3: TGTGCCAGCTCCCAACCCGGGACTAGCGGGAGCAATGAGCAGTTCTTC. It yields the protein CASSQPGTSGSNEQFF. Variable domain in full (rest from reference TRBV18 and TRBJ2-1): NAGVMQNPRHLVRRRGQEARLRCSPMKGHSHVYWYRQLPEEGLKFMVYLQKENIIDESGMPKERFSAEFPKEGPSILRIQQVVRGDSAAYFCASSQPGTSGSNEQFFGPGTRLTVL.

The chain carries TRBV18 and TRBJ1-3, with 7 bases lining up with TRBD1. Germline V lookup: CDR1 KGHSH, CDR2 LQKENI. The CDR3 has 14 amino acids. The V gene end was trimmed by 7 bases and the J gene end by 2 bases; junction bases not matched to a gene: 5. The DNA for the CDR3 is TGTGCCAGCTTACGCGACAGGGCTGGAAACACCATATATTTT. As protein: CASLRDRAGNTIYF.